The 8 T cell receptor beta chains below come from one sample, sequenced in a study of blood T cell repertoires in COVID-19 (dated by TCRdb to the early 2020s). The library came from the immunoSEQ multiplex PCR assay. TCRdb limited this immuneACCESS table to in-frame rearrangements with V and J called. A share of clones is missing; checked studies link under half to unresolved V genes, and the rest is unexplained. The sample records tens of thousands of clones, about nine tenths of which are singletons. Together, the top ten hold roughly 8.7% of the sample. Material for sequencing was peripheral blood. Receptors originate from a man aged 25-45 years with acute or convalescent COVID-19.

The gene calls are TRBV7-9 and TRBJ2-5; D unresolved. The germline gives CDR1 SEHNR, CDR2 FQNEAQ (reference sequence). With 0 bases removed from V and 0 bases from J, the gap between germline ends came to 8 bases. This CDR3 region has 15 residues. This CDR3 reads CASSLALRDQETQYF. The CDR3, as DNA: TGTGCCAGCAGCTTAGCGTTACGGGACCAAGAGACCCAGTACTTC.

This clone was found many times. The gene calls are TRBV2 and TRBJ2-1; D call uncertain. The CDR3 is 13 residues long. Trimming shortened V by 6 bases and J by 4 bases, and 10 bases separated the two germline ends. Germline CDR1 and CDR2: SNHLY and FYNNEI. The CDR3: CASRARVYNEQFF. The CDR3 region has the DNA TGTGCCAGCAGGGCACGGGTATACAATGAGCAGTTCTTC.

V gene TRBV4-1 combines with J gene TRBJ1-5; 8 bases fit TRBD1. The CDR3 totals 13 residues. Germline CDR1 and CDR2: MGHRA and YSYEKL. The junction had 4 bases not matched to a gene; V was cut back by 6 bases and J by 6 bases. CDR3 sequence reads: CASSTGGGQPQHF. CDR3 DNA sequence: TGCGCCAGCAGTACAGGGGGGGGTCAGCCCCAGCATTTT.

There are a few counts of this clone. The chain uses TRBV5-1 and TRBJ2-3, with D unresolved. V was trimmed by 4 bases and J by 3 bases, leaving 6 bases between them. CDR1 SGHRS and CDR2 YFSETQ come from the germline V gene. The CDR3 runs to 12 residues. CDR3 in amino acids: CASSQNTDTQYF. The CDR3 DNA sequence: TGCGCCAGCAGCCAAAATACAGATACGCAGTATTTT.

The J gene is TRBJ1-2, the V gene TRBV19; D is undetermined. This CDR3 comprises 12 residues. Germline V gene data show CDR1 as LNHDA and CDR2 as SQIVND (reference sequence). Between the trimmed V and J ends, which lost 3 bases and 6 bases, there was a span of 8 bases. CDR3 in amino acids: CASSMDLDGYTF. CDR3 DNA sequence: TGTGCCAGTAGTATGGATCTAGATGGCTACACCTTC.

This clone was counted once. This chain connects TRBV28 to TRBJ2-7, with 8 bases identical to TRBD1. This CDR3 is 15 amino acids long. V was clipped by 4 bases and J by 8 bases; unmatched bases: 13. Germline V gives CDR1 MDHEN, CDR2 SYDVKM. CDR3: CASSSAGTGWGKQYF. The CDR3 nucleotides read TGTGCCAGCAGTTCCGCCGGGACAGGCTGGGGCAAGCAGTACTTC. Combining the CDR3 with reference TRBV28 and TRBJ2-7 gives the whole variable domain DVKVTQSSRYLVKRTGEKVFLECVQDMDHENMFWYRQDPGLGLRLIYFSYDVKMKEKGDIPEGYSVSREKKERFSLILESASTNQTSMYLCASSSAGTGWGKQYFGPGTRLTVT.

The DNA of the CDR3 is TGTGCCAGCAGTTACCCCGGGCTAGCGGGAGGGTTGTATTTT. Encoded protein: CASSYPGLAGGLYF. The V gene is TRBV6-2 or TRBV6-3, the J gene TRBJ2-3; 12 bases are a match to TRBD2. The length of the CDR3 is 14 residues. The V and J ends lost 2 bases and 14 bases, in that order; junction bases with no gene match: 8. Germline CDR1 is MNHEY and CDR2 is SVGEGT.

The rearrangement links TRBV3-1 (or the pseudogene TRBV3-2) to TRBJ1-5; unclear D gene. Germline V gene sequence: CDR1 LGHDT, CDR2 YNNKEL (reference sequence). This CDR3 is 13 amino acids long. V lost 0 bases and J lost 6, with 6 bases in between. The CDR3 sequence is CASSQDISQPQHF. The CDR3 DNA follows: TGTGCCAGCAGCCAAGATATTAGTCAGCCCCAGCATTTT.